Listed here is a single TCR beta chain. Antigen unknown. These data originate in a study of T cells expressing NK-cell markers. Scientists made TCR beta cDNA using 5'RACE template switching with UMIs. TCRdb re-called the 5' RACE reads; every CDR3 protein appears as one record, without DNA. In all, the sample yields over 120,000 distinct CDR3 sequences. Regarding the study as a whole: Whether expanded NKG2C+ T cell clones were HCMV-specific remained unclear. About 1.0-7.0% of CD8+ T cells in roughly six donors belonged to dominant NKG2C+ clonotypes.

Per germline, CDR1 MNHEY and CDR2 SVGAGI. This CDR3 region has 15 residues. V and J are TRBV6-5 and TRBJ1-4; the D call of TRBD1 rests on TCRdb alone, since no DNA is present to check it. The sequenced material came from blood T cells: a sorted CD56 or NKG2C T cell subset, CD4+ or CD8+ T cells, or bulk PBMC T cells (not recorded which). This TCR was recovered from a man between 18 and 35 years old in good health. CDR3: CASSNPGQGGEKLFF.